The rows below give T cell receptor beta chains drawn from one sample of a study of blood T cell repertoires in COVID-19. Profiling relied on immunoSEQ multiplex PCR, and the TCRdb table lists in-frame clones only, not all of them. The sample has about 200,000 clones, 82% seen once. The source material was peripheral blood. These receptors originate from a woman in her fifties or sixties with COVID-19, enrolled during active disease. The CDR3 runs from the conserved cysteine through the conserved F or W. Fields, in order: D gene, J gene, V gene, clone size, CDR3 protein, CDR3 DNA. A D gene is named only where the DNA matches it firmly. Clone size appears in some rows only: once, few, many, or a class for an expanded clone.

-,TRBJ1-1,TRBV7-8,few,CASSFERVQGWTEAFF,TGTGCCAGCAGCTTTGAGAGGGTGCAGGGGTGGACTGAAGCTTTCTTT
TRBD1,TRBJ1-5,TRBV19,-,CASTSGTGGFQPQHF,TGTGCCAGTACCTCCGGGACAGGGGGCTTTCAGCCCCAGCATTTT
TRBD1,TRBJ1-6,TRBV6-5,-,CASSSDRTSPLHF,TGTGCCAGCAGCTCGGACAGGACTTCACCCCTCCACTTT
TRBD1,TRBJ1-2,TRBV29-1,-,CSVAGTGVDGYTF,TGCAGCGTAGCAGGGACAGGGGTGGATGGCTACACCTTC
-,TRBJ2-7,TRBV5-4,-,CASSLYRGREQYF,TGTGCCAGCAGCTTGTATCGGGGTCGGGAGCAGTACTTC
TRBD2,TRBJ2-1,TRBV19,once,CASSPWTSGSSYNEQFF,TGTGCCAGTAGTCCCTGGACTAGCGGGAGCTCCTACAATGAGCAGTTCTTC
TRBD1,TRBJ2-3,TRBV28,once,CAGAGQGFNTQYF,TGTGCCGGGGCGGGACAGGGGTTCAATACGCAGTATTTT
TRBD1,TRBJ1-4,TRBV27,few,CASSGRTGNNEKLFF,TGTGCCAGCAGTGGTCGGACAGGAAACAATGAAAAACTGTTTTTT
-,TRBJ2-2,TRBV28,-,CASRVGGLTSNTGELFF,TGTGCCAGTAGGGTGGGGGGACTCACCTCGAACACCGGGGAGCTGTTTTTT
-,TRBJ2-1,TRBV5-4,-,CATHPGSSYNEQFF,TGTGCCACCCATCCTGGGAGCTCCTACAATGAGCAGTTCTTC
TRBD2,TRBJ2-1,TRBV7-9,-,CASSLVSGDYNEQFF,TGTGCCAGCAGCTTAGTTAGCGGGGATTACAATGAGCAGTTCTTC
-,TRBJ1-3,TRBV19,-,CASRATGISGNTIYF,TGTGCCAGTAGAGCAACAGGGATCTCTGGAAACACCATATATTTT
TRBD2,TRBJ2-1,TRBV28,-,CASSSLRPSTSGGGIYNEQFF,TGTGCCAGCAGTTCCCTCCGCCCCTCGACTAGCGGGGGGGGAATCTACAATGAGCAGTTCTTC
-,TRBJ2-7,TRBV5-1,many,CASSFLANSYEQYF,TGCGCCAGCAGCTTCCTAGCGAACTCCTACGAGCAGTACTTC
TRBD2,TRBJ2-2,TRBV4-1,-,CASSQPGLAGHGELFF,TGCGCCAGCAGCCAACCGGGACTAGCGGGACACGGGGAGCTGTTTTTT
TRBD1,TRBJ2-5,TRBV6-2/TRBV6-3,-,CASSYGDRGFQETQYF,TGTGCCAGCAGTTACGGGGACAGGGGTTTTCAAGAGACCCAGTACTTC
-,TRBJ2-2,TRBV5-1,-,CASSPNLIPNTGELFF,TGCGCCAGCAGCCCGAACTTAATACCGAACACCGGGGAGCTGTTTTTT
-,TRBJ2-3,TRBV10-1,-,CASSESRAGRTDTQYF,TGCGCCAGCAGTGAGTCGAGGGCGGGTCGCACAGATACGCAGTATTTT
TRBD1,TRBJ2-1,TRBV5-1,-,CASSIHRGYNEQFF,TGCGCCAGCAGCATACACAGGGGATACAATGAGCAGTTCTTC
TRBD1,TRBJ1-1,TRBV29-1,-,CSVLPTGGGTEAFF,TGCAGCGTTTTACCTACAGGGGGCGGCACTGAAGCTTTCTTT
TRBD1,TRBJ1-4,TRBV10-3,-,CAISGQGASEKLFF,TGTGCCATCAGCGGACAGGGGGCGAGTGAAAAACTGTTTTTT
-,TRBJ2-2,TRBV6-2/TRBV6-3,-,CASSWQGNTGELFF,TGTGCCAGCAGTTGGCAGGGGAACACCGGGGAGCTGTTTTTT
-,TRBJ1-2,TRBV28,-,CASRLSYGYTF,TGTGCCAGCAGACTCTCCTATGGCTACACCTTC
-,TRBJ2-1,TRBV5-1,-,CASSKDQGYNEQFF,TGCGCCAGCAGCAAGGATCAGGGGTACAATGAGCAGTTCTTC